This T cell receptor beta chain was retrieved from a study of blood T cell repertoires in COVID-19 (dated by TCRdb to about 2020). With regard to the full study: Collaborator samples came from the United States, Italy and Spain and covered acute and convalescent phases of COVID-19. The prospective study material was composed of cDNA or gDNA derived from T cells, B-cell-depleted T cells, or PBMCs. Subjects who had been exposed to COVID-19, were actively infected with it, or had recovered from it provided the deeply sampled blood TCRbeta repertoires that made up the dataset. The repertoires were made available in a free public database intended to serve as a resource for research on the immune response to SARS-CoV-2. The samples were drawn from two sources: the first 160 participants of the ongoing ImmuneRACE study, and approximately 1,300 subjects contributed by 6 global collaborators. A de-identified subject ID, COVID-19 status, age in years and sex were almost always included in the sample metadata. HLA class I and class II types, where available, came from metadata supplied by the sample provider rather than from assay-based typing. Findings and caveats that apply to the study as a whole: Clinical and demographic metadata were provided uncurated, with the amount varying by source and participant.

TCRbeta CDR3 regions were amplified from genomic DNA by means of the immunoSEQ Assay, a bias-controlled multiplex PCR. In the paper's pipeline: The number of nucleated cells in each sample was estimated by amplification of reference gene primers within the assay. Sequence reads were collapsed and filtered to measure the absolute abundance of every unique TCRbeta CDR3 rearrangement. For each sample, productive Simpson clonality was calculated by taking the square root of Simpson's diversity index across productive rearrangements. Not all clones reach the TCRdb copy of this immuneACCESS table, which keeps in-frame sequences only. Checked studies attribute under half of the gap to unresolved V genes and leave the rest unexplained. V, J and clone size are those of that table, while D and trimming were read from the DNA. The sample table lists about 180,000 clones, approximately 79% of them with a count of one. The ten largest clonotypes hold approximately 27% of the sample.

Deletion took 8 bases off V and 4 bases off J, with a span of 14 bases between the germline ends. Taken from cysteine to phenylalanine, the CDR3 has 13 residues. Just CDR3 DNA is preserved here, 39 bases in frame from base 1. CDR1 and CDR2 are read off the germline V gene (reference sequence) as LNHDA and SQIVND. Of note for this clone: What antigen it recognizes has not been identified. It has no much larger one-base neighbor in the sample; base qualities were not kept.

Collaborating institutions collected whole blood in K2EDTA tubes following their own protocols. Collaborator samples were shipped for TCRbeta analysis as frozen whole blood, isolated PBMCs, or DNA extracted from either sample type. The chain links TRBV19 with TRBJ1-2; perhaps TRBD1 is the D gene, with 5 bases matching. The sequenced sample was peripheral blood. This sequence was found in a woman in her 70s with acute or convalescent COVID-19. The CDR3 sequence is CASRRREGYGYTF. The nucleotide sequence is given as TGTGCCAGTCGACGCAGGGAGGGCTATGGCTACACCTTC.